Listed below are T cell receptor beta chains from one sample, sequenced in a study of cytomegalovirus exposure and HLA in healthy donors. Produced via immunoSEQ multiplex PCR; TCRdb's table is partial and in-frame only. The sample yields more than 60,000 clones, 95% to 96% seen once. Sequencing input: PBMCs. The receptors stem from a woman between 18 and 30 years old in good health and CMV-seropositive. Each CDR3 is given with its conserved first and last residue. Each record gives: CDR3 protein, CDR3 DNA, J gene, clone size, V gene, D gene. A D gene is named only where the DNA matches it firmly. The size of a clone is reported for some rows only, either as once, few or many, or as a class for expanded clones.

CASSSGTQSYEQYF TGTGCCAGCAGCTCCGGGACACAATCCTACGAGCAGTACTTC TRBJ2-7 . TRBV5-4 .
CASSAPPGGVKPQHF TGTGCCAGCAGCGCCCCCCCGGGGGGCGTTAAGCCCCAGCATTTT TRBJ1-5 once TRBV9 .
CSVDPGLASQETQYF TGCAGCGTTGACCCGGGACTAGCTAGCCAAGAGACCCAGTACTTC TRBJ2-5 . TRBV29-1 TRBD2
CASSPLGLAGESTDTQYF TGTGCCAGCAGCCCCCTGGGACTAGCGGGGGAAAGCACAGATACGCAGTATTTT TRBJ2-3 . TRBV21-1 .
CASSPQGARRDTQYF TGTGCCAGCAGTCCACAGGGGGCCCGGCGAGATACGCAGTATTTT TRBJ2-3 . TRBV6-5 TRBD1
CASRHRGSGELFF TGTGCCAGCAGGCACAGGGGATCCGGGGAGCTGTTTTTT TRBJ2-2 once TRBV5-4 TRBD1
CASSQPGQMNTEAFF TGCGCCAGCAGCCAACCGGGACAGATGAACACTGAAGCTTTCTTT TRBJ1-1 . TRBV5-1 TRBD1
CASSWLAGSYEQYF TGTGCCAGCAGTTGGCTAGCGGGGTCCTACGAGCAGTACTTC TRBJ2-7 once TRBV27 TRBD2
CAISESPSMRYEQFF TGTGCCATCAGTGAGTCCCCTAGCATGCGGTATGAGCAGTTCTTC TRBJ2-1 once TRBV10-3 .
CASSFSSGREETQYF TGTGCCAGCAGCTTTTCTAGCGGGAGGGAAGAGACCCAGTACTTC TRBJ2-5 . TRBV7-9 TRBD2
CASSGTSGAYNEQFF TGTGCCAGCAGTGGGACTAGCGGGGCCTACAATGAGCAGTTCTTC TRBJ2-1 . TRBV6-4 TRBD2
CSAAPGSGEQYF TGCAGCGCCGCTCCGGGATCAGGCGAGCAGTACTTC TRBJ2-7 . TRBV29-1 .
CASRLPGQDLIDGYTF TGTGCCAGCAGACTACCGGGACAGGACCTCATTGATGGCTACACCTTC TRBJ1-2 . TRBV7-2 TRBD1
CASTPGGKSDTQYF TGTGCCAGTACCCCGGGAGGGAAATCAGATACGCAGTATTTT TRBJ2-3 . TRBV19 TRBD2
CASSPGDVPTNEKLFF TGTGCCAGTAGTCCGGGGGACGTACCAACTAATGAAAAACTGTTTTTT TRBJ1-4 . TRBV19 .